This T cell receptor beta chain originates from a study of cytomegalovirus exposure and HLA in healthy donors. Amplification used 60 Vbeta primers and 13 Jbeta primers. TCRdb keeps only in-frame clones here, not all; method: immunoSEQ multiplex PCR. Altogether about 150,000 clones are present, approximately 80% being singletons, with the ten largest covering 13% to 15%. Of note for this clone: Its antigen is not known.

General study results and limits: CMV antigen specificity of three CMV-associated chains was confirmed in vitro. Previous analysis showed most TCR beta V segments were productive about 90% or about 30% of the time. Researchers reported in a later analysis that a missense DCLRE1C variant was tied to TCR beta V- and J-gene trimming.

The V gene end was trimmed by 7 bases and the J gene end by 3 bases; junction bases not matched to a gene: 16. CDR1 is MDHEN and CDR2 is SYDVKM in the germline V gene. This CDR3 is built from 19 residues. The source is a woman aged 40-49 years in good health and CMV-seronegative. The rearrangement joins TRBV28 to TRBJ2-5; 14 nucleotides align to TRBD2. Sequencing input: PBMCs. The CDR3 bases are TGTGCCAGCACCCGAGGACTAGCGGGAGGAGGAGCCAGTGAAGAGACCCAGTACTTC. Its protein product is CASTRGLAGGGASEETQYF. The full variable domain, rest sourced from reference TRBV28 and TRBJ2-5, is DVKVTQSSRYLVKRTGEKVFLECVQDMDHENMFWYRQDPGLGLRLIYFSYDVKMKEKGDIPEGYSVSREKKERFSLILESASTNQTSMYLCASTRGLAGGGASEETQYFGPGTRLLVL.